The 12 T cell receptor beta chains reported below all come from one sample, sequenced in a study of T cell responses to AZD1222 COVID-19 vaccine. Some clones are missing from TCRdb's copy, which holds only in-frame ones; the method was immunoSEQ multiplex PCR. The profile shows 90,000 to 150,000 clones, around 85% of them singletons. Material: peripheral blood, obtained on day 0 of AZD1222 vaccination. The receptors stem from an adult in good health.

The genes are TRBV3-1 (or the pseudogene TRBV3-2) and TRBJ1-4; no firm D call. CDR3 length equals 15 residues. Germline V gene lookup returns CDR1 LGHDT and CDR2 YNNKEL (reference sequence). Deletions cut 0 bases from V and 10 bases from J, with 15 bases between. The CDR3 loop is CASSQDRGLRGKLFF. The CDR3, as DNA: TGTGCCAGCAGCCAAGATCGAGGGTTAAGAGGAAAACTGTTTTTT.

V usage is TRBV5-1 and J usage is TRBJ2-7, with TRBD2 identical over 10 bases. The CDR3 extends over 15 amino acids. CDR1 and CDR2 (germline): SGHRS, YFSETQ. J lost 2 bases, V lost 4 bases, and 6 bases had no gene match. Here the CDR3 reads CASSRTSGITYEQYF. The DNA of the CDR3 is TGCGCCAGCAGCCGAACTAGCGGGATAACCTACGAGCAGTACTTC.

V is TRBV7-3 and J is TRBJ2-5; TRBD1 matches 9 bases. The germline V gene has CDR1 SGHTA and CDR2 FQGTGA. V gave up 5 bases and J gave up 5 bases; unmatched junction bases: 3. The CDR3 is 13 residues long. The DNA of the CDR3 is TGTGCCAGCAGCCGAGGACAGGGGGAGACCCAGTACTTC. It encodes CASSRGQGETQYF.

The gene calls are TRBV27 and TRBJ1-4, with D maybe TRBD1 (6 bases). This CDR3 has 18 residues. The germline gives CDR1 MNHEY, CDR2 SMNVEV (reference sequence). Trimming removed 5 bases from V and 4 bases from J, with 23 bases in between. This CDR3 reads CASSQTFLTGLNNEKLFF. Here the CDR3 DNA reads TGTGCCAGCAGTCAAACCTTTCTGACAGGTCTTAATAATGAAAAACTGTTTTTT.

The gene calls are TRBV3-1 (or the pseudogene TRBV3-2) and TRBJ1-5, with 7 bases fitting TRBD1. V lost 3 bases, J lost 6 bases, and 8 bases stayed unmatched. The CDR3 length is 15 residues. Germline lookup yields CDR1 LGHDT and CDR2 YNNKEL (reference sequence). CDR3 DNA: TGTGCCAGCAGCCAGGGCACAGGGGCGAGTCAGCCCCAGCATTTT. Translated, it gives CASSQGTGASQPQHF.

The CDR3 loop reads CASSIEGGTNTPGTQYF. CDR3 in DNA: TGTGCCAGTAGTATAGAGGGGGGGACAAATACCCCGGGGACCCAGTACTTC. The rearrangement uses TRBV19 and TRBJ2-5; D perhaps matches TRBD2 (7 bases). The CDR3 is 17 residues long. Germline lookup yields CDR1 LNHDA and CDR2 SQIVND (reference sequence). The germline V and J ends were trimmed by 0 bases and 7 bases, with 21 bases remaining between them.

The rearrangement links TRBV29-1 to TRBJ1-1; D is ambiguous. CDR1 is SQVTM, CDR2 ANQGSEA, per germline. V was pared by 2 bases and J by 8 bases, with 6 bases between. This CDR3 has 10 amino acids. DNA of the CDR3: TGCAGCGTTGAACTCGGGGAAGCTTTCTTT. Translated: CSVELGEAFF.

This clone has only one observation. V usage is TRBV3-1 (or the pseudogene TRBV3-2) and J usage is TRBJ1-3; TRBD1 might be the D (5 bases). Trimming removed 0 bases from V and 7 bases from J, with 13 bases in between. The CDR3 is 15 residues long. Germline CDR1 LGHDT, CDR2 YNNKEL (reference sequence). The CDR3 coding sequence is TGTGCCAGCAGCCAAGATCCCCGGGCAGGGAACACCATATATTTT. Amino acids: CASSQDPRAGNTIYF.

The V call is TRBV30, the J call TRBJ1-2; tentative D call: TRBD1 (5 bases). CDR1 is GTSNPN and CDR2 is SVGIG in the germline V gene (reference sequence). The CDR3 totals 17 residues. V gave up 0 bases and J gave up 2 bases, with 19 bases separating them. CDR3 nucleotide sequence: TGTGCCTGGAGTGTAACCTTCCGGGACGGTCGAAACTATGGCTACACCTTC. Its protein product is CAWSVTFRDGRNYGYTF.

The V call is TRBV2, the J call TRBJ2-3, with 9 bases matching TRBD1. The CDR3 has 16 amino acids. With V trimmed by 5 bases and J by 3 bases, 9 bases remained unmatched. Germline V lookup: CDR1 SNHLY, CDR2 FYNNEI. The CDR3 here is CASSLRDRVVTDTQYF. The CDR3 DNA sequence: TGTGCCAGCAGTCTCCGGGACAGGGTGGTGACAGATACGCAGTATTTT.

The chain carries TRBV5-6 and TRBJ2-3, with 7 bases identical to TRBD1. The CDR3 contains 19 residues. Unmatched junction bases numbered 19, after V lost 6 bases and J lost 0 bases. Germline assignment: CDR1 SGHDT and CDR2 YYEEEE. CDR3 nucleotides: TGTGCCAGCACCCACACCCGAAGAAGACAGGGCACTAGCACAGATACGCAGTATTTT. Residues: CASTHTRRRQGTSTDTQYF.

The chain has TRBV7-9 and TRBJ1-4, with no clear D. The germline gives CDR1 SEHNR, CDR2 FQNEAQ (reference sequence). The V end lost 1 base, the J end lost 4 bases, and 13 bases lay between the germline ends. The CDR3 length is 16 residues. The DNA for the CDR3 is TGTGCCAGCAGCTTAGGGACCCAATATGATAATGAAAAACTGTTTTTT. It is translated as CASSLGTQYDNEKLFF.